Below, 32 T cell receptor beta chains from the same sample are listed, as sequenced in a study of T cells in Graves' hyperthyroidism and ophthalmopathy. Amplification of TCR beta CDR3 regions was performed using RNA transcripts as template. TCR CDR3 regions were first amplified by RT-PCR with HTBI primers. TCRdb reanalysed the multiplex PCR reads using MiXCR and keeps one entry per CDR3 protein. Of about 640,000 distinct CDR3 sequences in the sample, less than 25% were seen once. The sequenced sample consisted of blood. All receptors come from a man between 25 and 39 years old with Graves' ophthalmopathy.

This clonotype has only a few counts. The J gene is TRBJ2-7, the V gene TRBV28; no reliable D call. The CDR3 sequence is 13 residues long. Germline V gives CDR1 MDHEN, CDR2 SYDVKM. The germline V and J ends were trimmed by 7 bases and 1 base, with 11 bases remaining between them. The CDR3 DNA follows: TGTGCCAGCAATGACGCGGAGTCCTACGAGCAGTACTTC. Encoded protein: CASNDAESYEQYF.

V gene TRBV9 combines with J gene TRBJ2-3, with TRBD2 identical over 16 bases. J lost 4 bases, V lost 4 bases, and 6 bases had no gene match. Germline CDR1 reads SGDLS; CDR2 reads YYNGEE. The CDR3 is made up of 17 amino acids. In DNA form, the CDR3 reads TGTGCCAGCAGCCAGGGACTAGCGGGAGGGCCGGCAGATACGCAGTATTTT. As protein: CASSQGLAGGPADTQYF.

In this sample, this clonotype turned up many times. The chain combines TRBV20-1 with TRBJ2-1, with 10 bases fitting TRBD2. The trim removed 2 bases at V and 3 bases at J, leaving 19 bases unmatched. CDR1 and CDR2 from the germline V gene are DFQATT and SNEGSKA (reference sequence). CDR3 length: 20 residues. In nucleotides, the CDR3 is TGCAGTGCTAGATCAAGGGAGAGCGGGAGGGCGCCGGGGGACTACAATGAGCAGTTCTTC. This codes for CSARSRESGRAPGDYNEQFF.

CDR3 region: CASGLAKNIQYF. DNA of the CDR3: TGTGCCAGCGGGCTAGCCAAAAACATTCAGTACTTC. This chain uses TRBV6-1 with TRBJ2-4; the D is unclear. The germline V gene encodes CDR1 MNHNS and CDR2 SASEGT. The length of the CDR3 is 12 residues. Between the trimmed V and J ends, which lost 8 bases and 0 bases, there was a span of 5 bases.

The rearrangement uses TRBV2 and TRBJ2-3; possible D gene TRBD2, 6 bases. V was shortened by 6 bases and J by 3 bases, with 25 bases between the two germline ends. This CDR3 is 18 amino acids long. Germline V gene lookup returns CDR1 SNHLY and CDR2 FYNNEI. For the CDR3, the DNA is TGTGCCAGCAGACCCTTCCTACGACTGCAGGAGGGGACAGATACGCAGTATTTT. Protein: CASRPFLRLQEGTDTQYF.

The chain combines TRBV28 with TRBJ2-7; the D gene is possibly TRBD2 (6 bases). Germline V gives CDR1 MDHEN, CDR2 SYDVKM. The CDR3 is made up of 13 amino acids. V dropped 10 bases and J dropped 2 bases, with 15 bases sitting between them. The CDR3 here is CATLGRITYEQYF. The CDR3 region has the DNA TGTGCCACCCTGGGGAGGATTACCTACGAGCAGTACTTC.

This chain uses TRBV20-1 with TRBJ2-2; tentative D call: TRBD2 (5 bases). V was cut by 3 bases and J by 5 bases, with 16 bases left in between. The CDR3 consists of 15 residues. CDR1 DFQATT and CDR2 SNEGSKA come from the germline V gene (reference sequence). This CDR3 reads CSASPLLRGTGELFF. In DNA, the CDR3 is TGCAGTGCTAGTCCCCTTCTCCGGGGAACCGGGGAGCTGTTTTTT.

The chain couples TRBV7-6 to TRBJ2-2; D not resolved. Germline CDR1 and CDR2: SGHVS and FNYEAQ. The ends were cut back, 0 bases at V and 6 bases at J, with 8 bases in the middle. The CDR3 covers 14 residues. The CDR3 spells CASSLASESGELFF. The CDR3 DNA is TGTGCCAGCAGCTTAGCGTCGGAATCCGGGGAGCTGTTTTTT.

The sample holds a few counts of this clonotype. This chain connects TRBV20-1 to TRBJ1-2; D is undetermined. Per germline, CDR1 DFQATT and CDR2 SNEGSKA (reference sequence). The germline V and J ends were trimmed by 0 bases and 3 bases, with 17 bases remaining between them. The CDR3 contains 16 residues. CDR3 sequence: CSARDQPKRGYYGYTF. The DNA for the CDR3 is TGCAGTGCTAGAGACCAACCTAAGAGAGGATACTATGGCTACACCTTC.

This clonotype was found a few times. The V gene is TRBV27, the J gene TRBJ2-3; no clear D. Deletions cut 2 bases from V and 0 bases from J, with 12 bases between. This CDR3 contains 16 residues. Germline-derived CDR1 and CDR2 are MNHEY and SMNVEV (reference sequence). The CDR3 DNA is TGTGCCAGCAGTTTACGGGTGACTTACAGCACAGATACGCAGTATTTT. Translating gives CASSLRVTYSTDTQYF.

This sequence joins TRBV29-1 and TRBJ1-2, with a weak D call TRBD1 (6 bases). Looked up from germline, CDR1 is SQVTM and CDR2 is ANQGSEA. V lost 4 bases, J lost 4 bases, and 10 bases lay in between. This CDR3 comprises 12 residues. The CDR3 loop is CSVGTDAYGYTF. The CDR3 nucleotides are TGCAGCGTTGGGACAGACGCCTATGGCTACACCTTC.

This clonotype was picked up a small number of times. The genes are TRBV6-2 or TRBV6-3 and TRBJ1-2, with D possibly matching TRBD1 (5 bases). Trimming cost V 1 base and J 5 bases, with 17 bases left between them. CDR1 is MNHEY and CDR2 is SVGEGT in the germline V gene. The CDR3 extends over 16 amino acids. The CDR3 coding sequence is TGTGCCAGCAGTTACTTCACTCCCAGGGAACTTTATGGCTACACCTTC. Translation: CASSYFTPRELYGYTF.

This clonotype was counted only a few times. As DNA, the CDR3 is TGCAGTGCTAGAGATTGGGAGGAGTGGAATGAGCAGTTCTTC. This codes for CSARDWEEWNEQFF. The rearrangement joins TRBV20-1 to TRBJ2-1, with D possibly matching TRBD2 (6 bases). Germline CDR1 reads DFQATT; CDR2 reads SNEGSKA (reference sequence). The CDR3 is 14 residues long. V was trimmed by 0 bases and J by 7 bases, leaving 13 bases between them.

The chain couples TRBV6-1 to TRBJ2-7; D is possibly TRBD2 (5 bases). Germline V gene lookup returns CDR1 MNHNS and CDR2 SASEGT. The CDR3 runs to 14 residues. V was clipped by 5 bases and J by 1 base, with 12 bases between them. The CDR3, as DNA: TGTGCCAGCAGTTCTCCGATAGCGTCCTACGAGCAGTACTTC. Its translation: CASSSPIASYEQYF.

This clonotype has only a few counts. V gene TRBV27 combines with J gene TRBJ2-7; 7 bases align to TRBD1. Germline assignment: CDR1 MNHEY and CDR2 SMNVEV (reference sequence). This CDR3 comprises 15 residues. J gave up 0 bases and V 7 bases, and 9 bases lay outside the gene matches. The CDR3 spells CASTPRDSSSYEQYF. The CDR3, as DNA: TGTGCCAGCACTCCTAGGGACAGCAGCTCCTACGAGCAGTACTTC.

This clonotype came up a few times. The rearrangement uses TRBV19 and TRBJ1-1; 9 nucleotides match TRBD1. There are 18 residues in the CDR3. V shed 3 bases, J shed 4 bases, and the junction held 15 bases outside the gene matches. Germline V lookup: CDR1 LNHDA, CDR2 SQIVND (reference sequence). CDR3: CASSISGFRTGAGTEAFF. The CDR3 DNA follows: TGTGCCAGTAGTATTTCGGGATTTCGGACAGGGGCTGGCACTGAAGCTTTCTTT.

This clonotype was found a few times. The chain recombines TRBV5-1 with TRBJ2-7; D ambiguous. Per the germline V gene, CDR1 is SGHRS and CDR2 is YFSETQ. V gave up 0 bases and J gave up 0 bases, with 19 bases separating them. The length of the CDR3 is 18 residues. The CDR3 coding sequence is TGCGCCAGCAGCTTGGCCACCCTCTGGGCGAGCCCCTCCTACGAGCAGTACTTC. Translating gives CASSLATLWASPSYEQYF.

This clonotype turned up a few times. J is TRBJ2-7 and V is TRBV7-9; D ambiguous. Germline CDR1 is SEHNR and CDR2 is FQNEAQ (reference sequence). V lost 0 bases and J 7 bases, leaving 10 bases between the germline ends. CDR3 length equals 13 residues. The CDR3 spells CASSLALNREQYF. As DNA, the CDR3 is TGTGCCAGCAGCTTAGCGCTTAATCGGGAGCAGTACTTC.

This clonotype occurred a few times. The chain employs TRBV28 and TRBJ2-7; weak D call: TRBD1 (5 bases). Trimming removed 6 bases from V and 2 bases from J, with 11 bases in between. The CDR3 length is 13 residues. Germline values: CDR1 MDHEN, CDR2 SYDVKM. CDR3 DNA sequence: TGTGCCAGCAGGGGGCGATCTCCCTACGAGCAGTACTTC. This gives the protein CASRGRSPYEQYF.

This clonotype appeared a few times. The rearrangement uses TRBV7-8 and TRBJ1-1, with D hard to call. V lost 5 bases to trimming and J lost 1 base, with 11 bases between them. CDR3 length: 14 residues. CDR1 and CDR2 (germline): SGHVS, FQNEAQ. CDR3 region: CASSVVTENTEAFF. The CDR3 DNA reads as TGTGCCAGCAGCGTGGTCACAGAGAACACTGAAGCTTTCTTT.

J is TRBJ2-5 and V is TRBV7-2; 7 bases are shared with TRBD1. The germline gives CDR1 SGHTA, CDR2 FQGNSA. V lost 5 bases, J lost 2 bases, and 8 bases stayed unmatched. There are 15 residues in the CDR3. The CDR3 loop reads CASSLTRTGQETQYF. DNA for the CDR3: TGTGCCAGCAGCCTAACCCGGACAGGACAAGAGACCCAGTACTTC. Complete variable domain (other parts from reference TRBV7-2 and TRBJ2-5): GAGVSQSPSNKVTEKGKDVELRCDPISGHTALYWYRQSLGQGLEFLIYFQGNSAPDKSGLPSDRFSAERTGGSVSTLTIQRTQQEDSAVYLCASSLTRTGQETQYFGPGTRLLVL.

The chain uses TRBV6-5 and TRBJ2-1; 8 bases map to TRBD2. The germline V gene encodes CDR1 MNHEY and CDR2 SVGAGI. Unmatched junction bases numbered 5, after V lost 2 bases and J lost 8 bases. The CDR3 has 14 residues. CDR3 bases: TGTGCCAGCAGTTACGAGCGGGAGAACGATGAGCAGTTCTTC. Translating gives CASSYERENDEQFF.

This rearrangement joins TRBV6-1 to TRBJ2-7; 9 nucleotides agree with TRBD2. This CDR3 has 14 residues. Germline lookup yields CDR1 MNHNS and CDR2 SASEGT. V lost 4 bases and J lost 3; bases outside the gene matches: 4. DNA of the CDR3: TGTGCCAGCAGTGTTATAGCGGGGGTCTACGAGCAGTACTTC. It encodes CASSVIAGVYEQYF.

This clonotype was observed a handful of times. This chain connects TRBV20-1 to TRBJ2-5, with 11 bases aligning to TRBD2. J gave up 3 bases and V 4 bases, and 7 bases lay outside the gene matches. The CDR3 loop spans 15 amino acids. In germline, CDR1 is DFQATT, CDR2 SNEGSKA (reference sequence). The CDR3 region has the DNA TGCAGTGCTACCCCACTAGCGGGAGTAAAAGAGACCCAGTACTTC. Translated, it gives CSATPLAGVKETQYF.

This clonotype occurred many times. The chain carries TRBV28 and TRBJ1-6; 9 bases align to TRBD1. This CDR3 contains 19 residues. Trimming removed 3 bases from V and 2 bases from J; junction bases left unmatched: 11. From germline, CDR1 is MDHEN and CDR2 SYDVKM. In DNA form, the CDR3 reads TGTGCCAGCAGTTTCGGGGTTTGGACAGGGGAGACCTATAATTCACCCCTCCACTTT. Amino acids: CASSFGVWTGETYNSPLHF.

The V call is TRBV5-1, the J call TRBJ1-5; D gene ambiguous. The V end was cut by 2 bases, the J end by 5 bases, with 5 bases between. This CDR3 has 12 amino acids. Germline CDR1 SGHRS, CDR2 YFSETQ. The chain's CDR3 is CASSFVDQPQHF. The CDR3 DNA is TGCGCCAGCAGCTTTGTAGATCAGCCCCAGCATTTT.

The table lists this clonotype with a few counts. The chain uses TRBV5-1 and TRBJ2-3, with D perhaps TRBD2 (5 bases). Germline lookup yields CDR1 SGHRS and CDR2 YFSETQ. This CDR3 is 14 amino acids long. With 1 base removed from V and 4 bases from J, the gap between germline ends came to 10 bases. The CDR3 region has the DNA TGCGCCAGCAGCTTGAGAAGCGGATCAGATACGCAGTATTTT. Translating it yields CASSLRSGSDTQYF.

This clonotype was observed a handful of times. In DNA form, the CDR3 reads TGTGCCAGCAGCTCCCGACAGGGGGCAGCTGGGGCCAACGTCCTGACTTTC. Protein sequence: CASSSRQGAAGANVLTF. V is TRBV28 and J is TRBJ2-6; 10 nucleotides match TRBD1. The CDR3 totals 17 residues. The junction had 7 bases not matched to a gene; V was cut back by 6 bases and J by 2 bases. Germline V lookup: CDR1 MDHEN, CDR2 SYDVKM. Full variable domain (outside the CDR3, taken from reference TRBV28 and TRBJ2-6): DVKVTQSSRYLVKRTGEKVFLECVQDMDHENMFWYRQDPGLGLRLIYFSYDVKMKEKGDIPEGYSVSREKKERFSLILESASTNQTSMYLCASSSRQGAAGANVLTFGAGSRLTVL.

This clonotype was seen a handful of times. The chain employs TRBV27 and TRBJ2-7; D is unclear. Germline values: CDR1 MNHEY, CDR2 SMNVEV (reference sequence). Trimming cost V 5 bases and J 3 bases, with 23 bases left between them. The CDR3 covers 17 residues. CDR3 sequence (DNA): TGTGCCAGCAGTCCTCCCTTCGACAATCTAGTTGGCTACGAGCAGTACTTC. It yields the protein CASSPPFDNLVGYEQYF.

This clonotype was picked up a small number of times. The chain employs TRBV15 and TRBJ2-5; TRBD1 might be the D (6 bases). The germline gives CDR1 LNHNV, CDR2 YYDKDF (reference sequence). Trimming removed 5 bases at V and 3 bases at J, with 16 bases between. The CDR3 is 15 amino acids. This CDR3 reads CATSRPGHTKETQYF. The CDR3 coding sequence is TGTGCCACCAGCCGACCGGGACATACTAAAGAGACCCAGTACTTC.

Only a few counts were recorded for this clonotype. This rearrangement joins TRBV6-1 to TRBJ1-1, with 8 bases matching TRBD1. This CDR3 is 13 amino acids long. CDR1 MNHNS and CDR2 SASEGT come from the germline V gene. V gave up 6 bases and J gave up 3 bases; unmatched junction bases: 3. The CDR3 loop reads CASREDRDTEAFF. CDR3 DNA: TGTGCCAGCAGAGAGGACAGGGACACTGAAGCTTTCTTT.

This clonotype was counted a few times. The rearrangement joins TRBV4-1 to TRBJ2-3; 8 nucleotides align to TRBD2. The germline V gene has CDR1 MGHRA and CDR2 YSYEKL. V was pared by 2 bases and J by 3 bases, with 4 bases of the junction left unmatched. The CDR3 is 15 residues long. The chain's CDR3 is CASSQWVAGTDTQYF. In nucleotides, the CDR3 is TGCGCCAGCAGCCAATGGGTAGCGGGAACAGATACGCAGTATTTT.